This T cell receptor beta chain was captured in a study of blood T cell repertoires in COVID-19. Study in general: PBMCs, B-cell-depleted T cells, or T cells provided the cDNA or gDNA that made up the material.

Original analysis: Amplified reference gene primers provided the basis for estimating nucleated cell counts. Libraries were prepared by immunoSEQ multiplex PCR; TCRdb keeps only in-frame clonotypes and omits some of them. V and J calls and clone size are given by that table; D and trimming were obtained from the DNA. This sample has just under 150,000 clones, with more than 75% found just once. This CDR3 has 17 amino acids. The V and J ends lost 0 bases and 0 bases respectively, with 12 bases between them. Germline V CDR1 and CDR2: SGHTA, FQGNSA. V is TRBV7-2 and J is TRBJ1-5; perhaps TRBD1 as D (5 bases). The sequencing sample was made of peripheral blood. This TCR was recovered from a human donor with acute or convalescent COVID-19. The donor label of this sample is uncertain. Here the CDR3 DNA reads TGTGCCAGCAGCTTAGCTCCCCAGGGTTATAGCAATCAGCCCCAGCATTTT. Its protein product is CASSLAPQGYSNQPQHF. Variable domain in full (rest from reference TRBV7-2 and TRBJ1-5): GAGVSQSPSNKVTEKGKDVELRCDPISGHTALYWYRQSLGQGLEFLIYFQGNSAPDKSGLPSDRFSAERTGGSVSTLTIQRTQQEDSAVYLCASSLAPQGYSNQPQHFGDGTRLSIL.